The clone carrying this T cell receptor beta chain showed up just a few times. The antigen remains unidentified. These data are taken from a study of T cells in localized non-small cell lung cancer. General observations from the study: Tumor showed lower T cell clonality than uninvolved adjacent lung, where it was highest. Adjacent lung exhibited a median of approximately 59 among the 100 most abundant tumor clones.

J was trimmed by 5 bases and V by 6 bases; bases with no gene match: 4. The CDR3 totals 12 residues. Looked up from germline, CDR1 is MNHNY and CDR2 is SVGAGI (reference sequence). Assay used: immunoSEQ multiplex PCR; TCRdb lists only in-frame clones, some missing. Of around 64,000 clones in the sample, more than 85% were seen once. Sequenced material: peripheral blood, taken before any cancer treatment. This sequence originates from a man aged 35 to 70 with stage I lung adenocarcinoma. This rearrangement joins TRBV6-6 to TRBJ2-7; 7 nucleotides match TRBD1. CDR3 coding DNA: TGTGCCAGCAGCAACAGGGGCCACGAGCAGTACTTC. Encoded protein: CASSNRGHEQYF.